The 31 T cell receptor beta chains below come from one sample, sequenced in a study of blood T cell repertoires in COVID-19. Assay used: immunoSEQ multiplex PCR; TCRdb lists only in-frame clones, some missing. The table shows approximately 290,000 clones, with around nine tenths occurring only once. Sequencing input: PBMCs or T cells enriched from blood (not recorded which). The receptor source for this set is a woman in her twenties or thirties who had recovered from COVID-19.

J is TRBJ2-7 and V is TRBV6-6; D not resolved. The ends were cut back, 4 bases at V and 7 bases at J, with 8 bases in the middle. The CDR3 runs to 11 residues. Germline CDR1 reads MNHNY; CDR2 reads SVGAGI (reference sequence). CDR3 sequence: CASSSQVEQYF. CDR3 nucleotide sequence: TGTGCCAGCAGTTCGCAGGTGGAGCAGTACTTC.

The chain employs TRBV7-6 and TRBJ1-4; a weak D match, TRBD1 (5 bases). Trimming cost V 1 base and J 4 bases, with 13 bases left between them. The germline CDR1 and CDR2 sequences are SGHVS and FNYEAQ. The CDR3 length is 16 residues. The CDR3 DNA reads as TGTGCCAGCAGCTTAGGCGGGGCAGAGATTAATGAAAAACTGTTTTTT. This gives the protein CASSLGGAEINEKLFF.

The genes are TRBV6-1 and TRBJ1-6; 7 positions agree with TRBD1. Trimming at V came to 3 bases and at J to 7 bases, leaving 6 bases not matched to a gene. The CDR3 consists of 15 residues. CDR1 MNHNS and CDR2 SASEGT come from the germline V gene. The DNA for the CDR3 is TGTGCCAGCAGTGACACGACAGGGCTGAATTCACCCCTCCACTTT. This gives the protein CASSDTTGLNSPLHF.

V is TRBV7-2 and J is TRBJ2-2; 7 bases match TRBD2. The CDR3 length is 16 residues. J lost 3 bases, V lost 6 bases, and 10 bases had no gene match. Looked up from germline, CDR1 is SGHTA and CDR2 is FQGNSA. For the CDR3, the DNA is TGTGCCAGCAGAAAAACTAGCGATCCATACACCGGGGAGCTGTTTTTT. Amino acid sequence: CASRKTSDPYTGELFF.

The chain recombines TRBV9 with TRBJ2-2; 7 positions agree with TRBD2. The CDR3 totals 16 residues. Germline values: CDR1 SGDLS, CDR2 YYNGEE. Trimming took 4 bases from V and 1 from J; bases not matched to a gene: 7. CDR3: CASSTRLAENTGELFF. CDR3 nucleotides: TGTGCCAGCAGCACGCGACTAGCTGAGAACACCGGGGAGCTGTTTTTT.

The V gene is TRBV7-8, the J gene TRBJ1-4, with 7 bases matching TRBD1. The junction had 8 bases not matched to a gene; V was cut back by 6 bases and J by 4 bases. From germline, CDR1 is SGHVS and CDR2 FQNEAQ. The CDR3 has 15 amino acids. The CDR3 protein is CASRRRDSYNEKLFF. The CDR3 DNA reads as TGTGCCAGCAGGAGAAGGGACAGTTATAATGAAAAACTGTTTTTT.

This clone has just a few counts. The chain uses TRBV3-1 (or the pseudogene TRBV3-2) and TRBJ2-1; unclear D gene. This CDR3 has 13 amino acids. The V and J ends lost 6 bases and 8 bases respectively, with 14 bases between them. The germline gives CDR1 LGHDT, CDR2 YNNKEL (reference sequence). The chain's CDR3 is CASRQSPLDEQFF. CDR3 in DNA: TGTGCCAGCAGACAGAGCCCTTTAGATGAGCAGTTCTTC.

The V gene is TRBV19, the J gene TRBJ1-5, with TRBD1 as a possible D gene (6 bases). Germline CDR1 and CDR2: LNHDA and SQIVND (reference sequence). This CDR3 is built from 16 residues. V lost 3 bases, J lost 1 base, and 13 bases lay in between. This CDR3 reads CASSISSQGSNQPQHF. CDR3 coding DNA: TGTGCCAGTAGTATCTCGTCGCAGGGGAGCAATCAGCCCCAGCATTTT. Based on the CDR3 plus reference TRBV19 and TRBJ1-5, the full variable domain is DGGITQSPKYLFRKEGQNVTLSCEQNLNHDAMYWYRQDPGQGLRLIYYSQIVNDFQKGDIAEGYSVSREKKESFPLTVTSAQKNPTAFYLCASSISSQGSNQPQHFGDGTRLSIL.

The chain employs TRBV28 and TRBJ2-7; TRBD2 is a possible D gene (6 bases). The CDR3 length is 14 residues. Between the trimmed V and J ends, which lost 6 bases and 1 base, there was a span of 13 bases. CDR1 MDHEN and CDR2 SYDVKM come from the germline V gene. The CDR3 DNA follows: TGTGCCAGCAGCTTTAGTGGGGGGTCCTACGAGCAGTACTTC. Translation: CASSFSGGSYEQYF.

The gene calls are TRBV19 and TRBJ2-7, with 11 positions matching TRBD2. This CDR3 spans 14 amino acids. Germline loops: CDR1 LNHDA, CDR2 SQIVND (reference sequence). V lost 3 bases and J lost 8; bases outside the gene matches: 6. The CDR3 is CASSMASGRTQQYF. The CDR3 DNA sequence: TGTGCCAGTAGTATGGCTAGCGGGAGGACCCAGCAGTACTTC.

The chain recombines TRBV9 with TRBJ1-3; D gene unclear. V was shortened by 2 bases and J by 0 bases, with 6 bases between the two germline ends. The V gene's germline CDR1 is SGDLS and CDR2 YYNGEE. CDR3 length: 14 residues. CDR3: CASSVTDSGNTIYF. The CDR3 nucleotides read TGTGCCAGCAGCGTTACAGACTCTGGAAACACCATATATTTT.

The rearrangement uses TRBV15 and TRBJ2-1; the D gene is possibly TRBD2 (6 bases). The CDR3 loop spans 17 amino acids. Germline CDR1 and CDR2: LNHNV and YYDKDF (reference sequence). V lost 1 base and J lost 2, with 15 bases in between. CDR3 nucleotides: TGTGCCACCAGCAGAGGGGGTAGGAGGGCTACCTACAATGAGCAGTTCTTC. This translates into CATSRGGRRATYNEQFF. Filled out from reference TRBV15 and TRBJ2-1, the complete variable domain reads DAMVIQNPRYQVTQFGKPVTLSCSQTLNHNVMYWYQQKSSQAPKLLFHYYDKDFNNEADTPDNFQSRRPNTSFCFLDIRSPGLGDTAMYLCATSRGGRRATYNEQFFGPGTRLTVL.

This clone was seen once. The chain is built from TRBV2 and TRBJ2-2; D is unclear. The germline V gene encodes CDR1 SNHLY and CDR2 FYNNEI. This CDR3 has 14 amino acids. The V end lost 9 bases, the J end lost 0 bases, and 11 bases lay between the germline ends. Here the CDR3 reads CASHFNANTGELFF. The CDR3 DNA follows: TGTGCCAGTCACTTTAACGCGAACACCGGGGAGCTGTTTTTT.

In this sample, this clone turned up once. The chain has TRBV11-1 and TRBJ1-2; 8 bases are a match to TRBD1. Looked up from germline, CDR1 is SGHAT and CDR2 is FQDESV (reference sequence). The CDR3 is made up of 13 amino acids. V shed 5 bases, J shed 12 bases, and the junction held 11 bases outside the gene matches. The CDR3 coding sequence is TGTGCCAGCAGCCATATCAGGACAGGGCGGAACACCTTC. This translates into CASSHIRTGRNTF.

The V gene is TRBV30, the J gene TRBJ2-3; 7 bases are a match to TRBD2. Germline V gene sequence: CDR1 GTSNPN, CDR2 SVGIG (reference sequence). With 0 bases clipped from V and 3 bases from J, the junction kept 9 bases outside the gene matches. This CDR3 contains 16 residues. CDR3 in amino acids: CAWSVRRSGPTDTQYF. CDR3 in DNA: TGTGCCTGGAGTGTACGACGTAGCGGGCCTACAGATACGCAGTATTTT.

V usage is TRBV6-5 and J usage is TRBJ2-5; 8 bases line up with TRBD1. The CDR3 length is 13 residues. CDR1 is MNHEY and CDR2 is SVGAGI in the germline V gene. Trimming cost V 6 bases and J 5 bases; bases outside gene matches: 5. In nucleotides, the CDR3 is TGTGCCAGCAGACGGACAGGGTCGGAGACCCAGTACTTC. Its translation is CASRRTGSETQYF.

This sequence joins TRBV5-4 and TRBJ1-6; D perhaps matches TRBD1 (6 bases). Trimming took 4 bases from V and 6 from J, leaving 14 bases between them. There are 15 residues in the CDR3. CDR1 is SGHNT, CDR2 YYREEE, per germline (reference sequence). The CDR3 bases are TGTGCCAGCAGCCCCCCGGGACACCGTAATTCACCCCTCCACTTT. Its translation is CASSPPGHRNSPLHF.

The J gene is TRBJ1-2, the V gene TRBV3-1 (or the pseudogene TRBV3-2), with D unclear. V was cut by 4 bases and J by 1 base, with 7 bases left in between. The CDR3 totals 13 residues. The germline V gene encodes CDR1 LGHDT and CDR2 YNNKEL (reference sequence). Written as DNA, the CDR3 is TGTGCCAGCAGCCCCGAGGTTAACTATGGCTACACCTTC. Protein sequence: CASSPEVNYGYTF.

The CDR3 is CASSVEPSSYNSPLHF. The DNA of the CDR3 is TGTGCCAGCAGCGTAGAACCTAGCTCCTATAATTCACCCCTCCACTTT. V and J are TRBV9 and TRBJ1-6; D call uncertain. The germline CDR1 and CDR2 sequences are SGDLS and YYNGEE. The V gene lost 0 bases and the J gene lost 0 bases, with 7 bases spanning the gap. The CDR3 consists of 16 residues.

This clone was counted once. The V and J genes are TRBV30 and TRBJ2-7, with D perhaps matching TRBD1 (5 bases). This CDR3 region has 13 residues. Trimming removed 3 bases at V and 4 bases at J, with 13 bases between. Germline V gives CDR1 GTSNPN, CDR2 SVGIG (reference sequence). Written as DNA, the CDR3 is TGTGCCTGGAGGGAACACCCAGGGTACGAGCAGTACTTC. This encodes CAWREHPGYEQYF.

The rearrangement links TRBV7-6 to TRBJ2-1; 11 bases are a match to TRBD2. J was trimmed by 5 bases and V by 5 bases; bases with no gene match: 14. The CDR3 is 18 amino acids. In germline, CDR1 is SGHVS, CDR2 FNYEAQ. CDR3 sequence: CASSLAPLYSGRDNEQFF. As DNA, the CDR3 is TGTGCCAGCAGCCTCGCGCCATTATATAGCGGGAGGGACAATGAGCAGTTCTTC.

This CDR3 reads CASSPDRGLVNTEAFF. CDR3 nucleotides: TGTGCCAGCTCACCGGACAGGGGGCTTGTGAACACTGAAGCTTTCTTT. The J gene is TRBJ1-1, the V gene TRBV18; 11 nucleotides line up with TRBD1. The junction had 3 bases not matched to a gene; V was cut back by 3 bases and J by 0 bases. Germline CDR1 and CDR2: KGHSH and LQKENI. The CDR3 loop spans 16 amino acids.

The chain links TRBV29-1 to TRBJ2-7, with D unclear. The CDR3 totals 14 residues. The germline V and J ends were trimmed by 2 bases and 3 bases, with 14 bases remaining between them. Germline lookup yields CDR1 SQVTM and CDR2 ANQGSEA. As DNA, the CDR3 is TGCAGCGTTGAAATCCAAGGCGGTAACTACGAGCAGTACTTC. Amino acids: CSVEIQGGNYEQYF.

The V gene is TRBV9, the J gene TRBJ2-1; 8 bases line up with TRBD2. The germline CDR1 and CDR2 sequences are SGDLS and YYNGEE. The ends lost 0 bases at V and 7 bases at J; junction bases unmatched: 15. The CDR3 is 18 amino acids. In DNA form, the CDR3 reads TGTGCCAGCAGCGTAGGGTTCTTGGGAGCGGGAGCTTCGAATGAGCAGTTCTTC. Amino acids: CASSVGFLGAGASNEQFF.

This sequence joins TRBV21-1 and TRBJ1-2; the listed D gene, TRBD1, was not tested against the DNA. TRBV21-1 is labeled a pseudogene. The CDR3 extends over 17 amino acids. The CDR3: CASSKAAGQKQGSGYTF. The CDR3 region has the DNA TGTGCCAGCAGCAAAGCGGCGGGACAGAAACAGGGATCTGGCTACACCTTC.

The J gene is TRBJ1-1, the V gene TRBV27; D perhaps matches TRBD1 (5 bases). The CDR3 runs to 15 residues. Germline V gives CDR1 MNHEY, CDR2 SMNVEV (reference sequence). V dropped 2 bases and J dropped 0 bases, with 10 bases sitting between them. The CDR3 sequence: CASSLQGYMNTEAFF. In DNA form, the CDR3 reads TGTGCCAGCAGTTTACAGGGATACATGAACACTGAAGCTTTCTTT.

V is TRBV7-9 and J is TRBJ2-1; 8 bases line up with TRBD1. Germline V CDR1 and CDR2: SEHNR, FQNEAQ (reference sequence). V dropped 3 bases and J dropped 14; count of bases not matched to a gene: 6. CDR3 length: 12 amino acids. The CDR3 reads CASSFYGTGEFF. CDR3 bases: TGTGCCAGCAGCTTTTATGGGACAGGAGAGTTCTTC. Using reference TRBV7-9 and TRBJ2-1 for the parts outside the CDR3, the full variable domain is DTGVSQNPRHKITKRGQNVTFRCDPISEHNRLYWYRQTLGQGPEFLTYFQNEAQLEKSRLLSDRFSAERPKGSFSTLEIQRTEQGDSAMYLCASSFYGTGEFFGPGTRLTVL.

The genes are TRBV27 and TRBJ2-5, with a tentative D call TRBD2 (5 bases). The germline V gene encodes CDR1 MNHEY and CDR2 SMNVEV (reference sequence). CDR3 size: 13 residues. V lost 6 bases to trimming and J lost 1 base, with 9 bases between them. The CDR3 DNA reads TGTGCCAGCAGCCTTAGCGTCCAAGAGACCCAGTACTTC. As protein: CASSLSVQETQYF.

The chain recombines TRBV19 with TRBJ2-5; TRBD2 might be the D (5 bases). Germline-derived CDR1 and CDR2 are LNHDA and SQIVND (reference sequence). Trimming took off 6 bases at V and 5 bases at J, with 16 bases between the two ends. The CDR3 extends over 14 amino acids. The CDR3 bases are TGTGCCAGTAGAAATCCAGCGGTGGGGGAGACCCAGTACTTC. Residues: CASRNPAVGETQYF. The full variable domain, in which reference TRBV19 and TRBJ2-5 provide the parts outside the CDR3, is DGGITQSPKYLFRKEGQNVTLSCEQNLNHDAMYWYRQDPGQGLRLIYYSQIVNDFQKGDIAEGYSVSREKKESFPLTVTSAQKNPTAFYLCASRNPAVGETQYFGPGTRLLVL.

The chain carries TRBV29-1 and TRBJ2-7, with TRBD1 as a possible D gene (6 bases). Trimming left V 3 bases short and J 3 bases short, with 9 bases between. Germline V gene sequence: CDR1 SQVTM, CDR2 ANQGSEA. This CDR3 has 12 amino acids. CDR3 nucleotide sequence: TGCAGCGTTGAGACAGGAATCTACGAGCAGTACTTC. Its translation is CSVETGIYEQYF.

The genes are TRBV11-3 and TRBJ2-1; 7 bases match TRBD2. The CDR3 spans 18 residues. Germline assignment: CDR1 SGHNT and CDR2 YENEEA. With V trimmed by 5 bases and J by 7 bases, 20 bases remained unmatched. The CDR3 reads CASSGGSGFFGGNNEQFF. CDR3 in DNA: TGTGCCAGCAGCGGCGGTAGCGGGTTTTTTGGGGGGAATAATGAGCAGTTCTTC.